Below, one TCR beta chain is given with its context. This sample was taken from a study of CD8+ T cells in alopecia areata. The CDR3 runs 13 residues. Trimming removed 4 bases at V and 8 bases at J, with 9 bases between. From alopecia areata patients, lesional scalp punch biopsies and peripheral blood were collected. TCR sequencing used cDNA made by reverse transcription of extracted RNA. TCRdb's table, derived via immunoSEQ multiplex PCR, lists solely in-frame clones and lacks some. The table lists more than 110,000 clones, roughly 62% of them singletons. This chain joins TRBV23-1 and TRBJ1-6; D is undetermined. TRBV23-1 is an ORF, and what it does is uncertain. Sequencing used CD4+ T cells sorted from blood, obtained at week 0. This TCR derives from a human donor with alopecia areata. CDR3 nucleotide sequence: TGCGCCAGCAGTCGATTGGAATATTCACCCCTCCACTTT. Translating it yields CASSRLEYSPLHF.